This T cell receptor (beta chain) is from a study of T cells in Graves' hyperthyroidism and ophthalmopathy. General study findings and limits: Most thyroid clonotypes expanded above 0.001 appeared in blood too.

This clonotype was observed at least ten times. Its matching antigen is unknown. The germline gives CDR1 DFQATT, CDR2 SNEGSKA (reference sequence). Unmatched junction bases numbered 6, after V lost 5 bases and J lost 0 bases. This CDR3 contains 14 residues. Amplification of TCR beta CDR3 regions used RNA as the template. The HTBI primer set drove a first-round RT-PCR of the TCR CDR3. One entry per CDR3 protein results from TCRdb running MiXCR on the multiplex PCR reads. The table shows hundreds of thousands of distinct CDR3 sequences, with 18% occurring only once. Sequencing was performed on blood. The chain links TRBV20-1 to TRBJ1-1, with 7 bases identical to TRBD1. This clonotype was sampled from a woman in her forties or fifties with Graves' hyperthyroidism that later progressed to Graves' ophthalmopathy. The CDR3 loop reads CSAGDRYMNTEAFF. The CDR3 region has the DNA TGCAGTGCTGGGGACAGATACATGAACACTGAAGCTTTCTTT.